The T cell receptor (beta chain) described here comes from a study of shared clonotypes between healthy human individuals. Study findings and constraints: Though the depth was large, rarefaction showed that sorted-subset sequencing was incomplete. When naive CD4 clonotypes were compared across a few donors, around 4.6% were shared.

This was a deep-level run. The repertoire was sequenced with immunoSEQ multiplex PCR; TCRdb's copy has only in-frame clones and lacks some. The sample carries about 2.4 million clones, over 85% recorded once. As to this clone: Its antigen remains unknown.

Memory CD4+ cells were the fraction left after CD45RA+ naive selection. The length of the CDR3 is 14 residues. V lost 7 bases to trimming and J lost 0 bases, with 10 bases between them. In germline, CDR1 is MNHNS, CDR2 SASEGT. The chain employs TRBV6-1 and TRBJ1-3; possibly TRBD1 for D (5 bases). This TCR came from a man aged 18 to 30 in good health. Some clones in this sample may be carry-over from other donors' samples. The sample comprised naive CD4+ T cells from PBMCs. Subset of the sample: CD45RA+ positively selected. This CDR3 reads CASNRDASGNTIYF. The CDR3 DNA reads TGTGCCAGCAACCGGGACGCCTCTGGAAACACCATATATTTT.